This T cell receptor beta chain emerged from a study of T-cell reconstitution after alpha-beta-depleted transplantation in children. Notes on the study in general: T-cell counts and diversity at one year following transplant were attributed mainly to newly produced T cells. At around two months after transplant, the alpha-beta T cells were reportedly derived from several hundred expanded clones that came from non-depleted graft cells.

The CDR3 contains 16 residues. Regarding this clonotype: Its antigen is still unknown.

A library of TCRbeta sequences, prepared with unique molecular identifiers, was generated. In TCRdb, the PCR reads were re-called with MiXCR into one record per CDR3 protein. The data hold around 25,000 distinct CDR3 sequences, with roughly a sixth observed a single time. The material sequenced was PBMCs, mostly from graft donor cells, taken 60 days after TCRalphabeta/CD19-depleted stem cell transplant. J is TRBJ2-3 and V is TRBV21-1; the table's D gene call, TRBD1, was not cross checked with the DNA. TRBV21-1 is a pseudogene. The receptor was isolated from a male patient aged 2 to 9 who had a stem cell transplant for acute lymphoblastic leukemia, so the T cells may come from the graft donor. The CDR3: CASSPPDREGTDTQYF. The CDR3 region has the DNA TGTGCCAGCAGCCCTCCGGACAGGGAAGGCACAGATACGCAGTATTTT.